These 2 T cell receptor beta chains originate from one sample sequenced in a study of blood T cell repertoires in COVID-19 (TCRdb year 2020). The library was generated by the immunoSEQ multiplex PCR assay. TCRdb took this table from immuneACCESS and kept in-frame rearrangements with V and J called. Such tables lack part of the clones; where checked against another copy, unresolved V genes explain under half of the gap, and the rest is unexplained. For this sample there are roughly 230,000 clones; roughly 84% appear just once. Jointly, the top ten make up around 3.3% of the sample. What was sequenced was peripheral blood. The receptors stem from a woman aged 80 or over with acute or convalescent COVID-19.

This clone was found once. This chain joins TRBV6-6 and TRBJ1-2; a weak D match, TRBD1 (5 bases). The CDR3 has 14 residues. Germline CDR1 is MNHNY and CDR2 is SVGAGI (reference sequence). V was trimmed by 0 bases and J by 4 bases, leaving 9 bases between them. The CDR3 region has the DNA TGTGCCAGCAGTTACTCAGGGGAGGGCTATGGCTACACCTTC. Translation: CASSYSGEGYGYTF.

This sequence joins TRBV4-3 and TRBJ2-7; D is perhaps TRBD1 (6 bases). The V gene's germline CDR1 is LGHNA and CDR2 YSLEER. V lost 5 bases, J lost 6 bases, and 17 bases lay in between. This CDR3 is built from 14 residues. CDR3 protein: CASSVQGGGLEQYF. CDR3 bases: TGCGCCAGCAGCGTACAGGGTGGGGGCCTCGAGCAGTACTTC.